Listed here are 3 T cell receptor beta chains from one sample, sequenced in a study of blood T cell repertoires in COVID-19. TCRdb's table, derived via immunoSEQ multiplex PCR, lists solely in-frame clones and lacks some. The repertoire consists of fewer than 30,000 clones, with approximately 96% occurring once and the leading ten covering 4% to 5%. Sequences were obtained from peripheral blood. The source of these receptors is a human donor with active COVID-19. The donor label of this sample is uncertain.

V and J are TRBV28 and TRBJ2-7, with TRBD1 matching 9 bases. CDR1 MDHEN and CDR2 SYDVKM come from the germline V gene. The CDR3 is 15 residues long. V lost 5 bases and J lost 6; bases outside the gene matches: 11. The chain's CDR3 is CASSPGTGYLSEQYF. The CDR3 DNA sequence: TGTGCCAGCAGTCCAGGGACAGGGTATCTTAGCGAGCAGTACTTC. Supplemented by reference TRBV28 and TRBJ2-7, the full variable domain reads DVKVTQSSRYLVKRTGEKVFLECVQDMDHENMFWYRQDPGLGLRLIYFSYDVKMKEKGDIPEGYSVSREKKERFSLILESASTNQTSMYLCASSPGTGYLSEQYFGPGTRLTVT.

This chain uses TRBV29-1 with TRBJ1-2, with 10 nucleotides matching TRBD1. The V segment lost 7 bases and the J segment 7 bases; nucleotides outside the gene matches: 6. The CDR3 has 12 residues. Germline V lookup: CDR1 SQVTM, CDR2 ANQGSEA. The CDR3, as DNA: TGCAGCGCCGGGACAGGGGTTCTTGGCTACACCTTC. Protein product: CSAGTGVLGYTF.

This clone came up once. The chain is built from TRBV5-6 and TRBJ1-5; 12 nucleotides match TRBD1. The CDR3 totals 17 residues. V lost 4 bases to trimming and J lost 5 bases; unmatched junction nucleotides: 10. Germline V lookup: CDR1 SGHDT, CDR2 YYEEEE. The CDR3, as DNA: TGTGCCAGCAGCCTTCTCGCCGGGACAGGGGGCGATCAGCCCCAGCATTTT. It translates to CASSLLAGTGGDQPQHF.